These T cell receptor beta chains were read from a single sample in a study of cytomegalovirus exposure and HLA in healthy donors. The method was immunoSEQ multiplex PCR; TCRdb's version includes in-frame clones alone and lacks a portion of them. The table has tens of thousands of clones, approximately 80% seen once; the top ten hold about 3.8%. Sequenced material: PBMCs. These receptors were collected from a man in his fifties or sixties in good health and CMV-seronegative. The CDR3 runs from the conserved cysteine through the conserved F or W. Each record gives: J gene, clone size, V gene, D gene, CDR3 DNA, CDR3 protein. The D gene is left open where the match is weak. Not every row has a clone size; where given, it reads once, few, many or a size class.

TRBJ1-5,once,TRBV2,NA,TGTGCCAGCAGTATCGGACTGCCCCAGAATCAGCCCCAGCATTTT,CASSIGLPQNQPQHF
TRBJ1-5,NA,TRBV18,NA,TGTGCCAGCTCACCGGCAACAGTCAATCAGCCCCAGCATTTT,CASSPATVNQPQHF
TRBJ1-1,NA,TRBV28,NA,TGTGCCAGCAGTTTGTCCGGGAATGAAGCTTTCTTT,CASSLSGNEAFF
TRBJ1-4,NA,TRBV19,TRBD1,TGTGCCAGTCTCGCACAGGGGTTGGACGAAAAACTGTTTTTT,CASLAQGLDEKLFF
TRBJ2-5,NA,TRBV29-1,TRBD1,TGCAGCGTACCGGACAGGGAGAGAGAGACCCAGTACTTC,CSVPDRERETQYF
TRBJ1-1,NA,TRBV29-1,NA,TGCAGCGCCCGGGGGGGGGTCAACACTGAAGCTTTCTTT,CSARGGVNTEAFF
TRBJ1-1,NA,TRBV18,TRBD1,TGTGCCAGCTCAGGAGGACAGGGGGGAACTGAAGCTTTCTTT,CASSGGQGGTEAFF
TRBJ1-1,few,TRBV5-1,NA,TGCGCCAGCAGCCGCGACAGTGAAGGCACTGAAGCTTTCTTT,CASSRDSEGTEAFF
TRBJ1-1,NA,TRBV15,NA,TGTGCCACCAGCAGAGTAAGAGCGGGGGCGGTTAATGAAGCTTTCTTT,CATSRVRAGAVNEAFF
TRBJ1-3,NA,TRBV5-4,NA,TGTGCCAGCAGCCTAAACCGGGGCTCGGGAGCCCCTGGAAACACCATATATTTT,CASSLNRGSGAPGNTIYF
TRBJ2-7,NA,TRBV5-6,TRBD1,TGTGCCAGCAGCTTAGGGACAGGGGGCTCCGAGCAGTACTTC,CASSLGTGGSEQYF
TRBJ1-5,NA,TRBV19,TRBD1,TGTGCCACCCTCGACAGGGCCGGGTCCCGCAATCAGCCCCAGCATTTT,CATLDRAGSRNQPQHF
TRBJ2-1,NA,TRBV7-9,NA,TGTGCCAGCAGCCTTAGGGAGAATGAGCAGTTCTTC,CASSLRENEQFF
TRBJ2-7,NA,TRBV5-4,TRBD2,TGTGCCAGCAGCTTGGCTACTAGCGGGAGAGGATACGAGCAGTACTTC,CASSLATSGRGYEQYF
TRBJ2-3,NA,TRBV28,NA,TGTGCCAGCAGTGGCAGGGGTGGCACAGATACGCAGTATTTT,CASSGRGGTDTQYF
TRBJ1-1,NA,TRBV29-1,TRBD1,TGCAGCGCGGCTAGGGGGCGCGGCACTGAAGCTTTCTTT,CSAARGRGTEAFF